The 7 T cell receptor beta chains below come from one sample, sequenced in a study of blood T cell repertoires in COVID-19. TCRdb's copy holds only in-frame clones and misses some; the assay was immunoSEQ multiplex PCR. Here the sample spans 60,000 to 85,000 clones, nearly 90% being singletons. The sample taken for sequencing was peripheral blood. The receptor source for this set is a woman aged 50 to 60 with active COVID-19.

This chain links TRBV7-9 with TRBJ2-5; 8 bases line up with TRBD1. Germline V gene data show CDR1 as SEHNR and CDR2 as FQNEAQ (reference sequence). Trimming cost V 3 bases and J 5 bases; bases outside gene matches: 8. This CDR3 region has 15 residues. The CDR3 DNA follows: TGTGCCAGCAGCTTGGGGCAGGGGGCGAGGGAGACCCAGTACTTC. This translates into CASSLGQGARETQYF.

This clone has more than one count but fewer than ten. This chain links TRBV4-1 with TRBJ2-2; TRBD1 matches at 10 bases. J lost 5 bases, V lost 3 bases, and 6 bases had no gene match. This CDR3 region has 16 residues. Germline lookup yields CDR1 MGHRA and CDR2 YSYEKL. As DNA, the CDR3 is TGCGCCAGCAGCCAGAACTCGGGACAGGGGACCGGGGAGCTGTTTTTT. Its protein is CASSQNSGQGTGELFF.

Here the CDR3 reads CASSLYAGLGNYGYTF. CDR3 DNA sequence: TGTGCCAGCAGTTTATATGCAGGGTTAGGGAACTATGGCTACACCTTC. This sequence joins TRBV27 and TRBJ1-2; perhaps TRBD1 as D (5 bases). Germline CDR1 MNHEY, CDR2 SMNVEV (reference sequence). Trimming stripped 1 base from V and 2 bases from J, with 14 bases between. The CDR3 totals 16 residues.

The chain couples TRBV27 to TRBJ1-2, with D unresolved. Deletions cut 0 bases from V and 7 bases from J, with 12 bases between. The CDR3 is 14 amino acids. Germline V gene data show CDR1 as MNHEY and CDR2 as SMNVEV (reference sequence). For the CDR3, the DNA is TGTGCCAGCAGTTTATCGTTACAAGAATCTGGCTACACCTTC. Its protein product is CASSLSLQESGYTF.

CDR3 in amino acids: CASASGDEQFF. Written as DNA, the CDR3 is TGCGCCAGCGCTTCGGGGGATGAGCAGTTCTTC. This sequence joins TRBV10-2 and TRBJ2-1, with D perhaps matching TRBD2 (6 bases). Trimming cost V 8 bases and J 8 bases, with 10 bases left between them. Germline values: CDR1 WSHSY, CDR2 SAAADI. This CDR3 has 11 amino acids.

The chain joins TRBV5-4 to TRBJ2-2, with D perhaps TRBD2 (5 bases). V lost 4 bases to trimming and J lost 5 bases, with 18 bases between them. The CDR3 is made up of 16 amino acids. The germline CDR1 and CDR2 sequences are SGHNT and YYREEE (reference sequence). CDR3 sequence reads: CASSPRGGAPTGELFF. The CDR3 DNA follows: TGTGCCAGCAGCCCACGCGGAGGCGCCCCTACCGGGGAGCTGTTTTTT.

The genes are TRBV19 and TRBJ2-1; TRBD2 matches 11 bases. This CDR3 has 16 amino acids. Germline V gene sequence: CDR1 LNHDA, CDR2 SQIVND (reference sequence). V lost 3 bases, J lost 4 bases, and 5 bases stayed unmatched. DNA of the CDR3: TGTGCCAGTAGTATGGGCCTAGCGGGAGGTTACAATGAGCAGTTCTTC. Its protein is CASSMGLAGGYNEQFF.